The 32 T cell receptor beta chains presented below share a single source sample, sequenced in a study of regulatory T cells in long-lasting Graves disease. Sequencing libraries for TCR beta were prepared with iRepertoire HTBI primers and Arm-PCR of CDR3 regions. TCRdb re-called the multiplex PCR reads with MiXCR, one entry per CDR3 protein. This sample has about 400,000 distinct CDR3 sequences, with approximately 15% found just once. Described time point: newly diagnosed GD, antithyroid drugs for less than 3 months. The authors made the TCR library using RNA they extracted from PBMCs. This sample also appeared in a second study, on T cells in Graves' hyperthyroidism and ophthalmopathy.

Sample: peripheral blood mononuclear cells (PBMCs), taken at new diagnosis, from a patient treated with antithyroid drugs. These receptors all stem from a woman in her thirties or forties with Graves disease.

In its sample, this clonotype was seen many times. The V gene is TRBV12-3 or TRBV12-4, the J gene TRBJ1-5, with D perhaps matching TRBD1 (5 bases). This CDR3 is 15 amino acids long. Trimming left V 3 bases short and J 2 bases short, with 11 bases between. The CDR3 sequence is CASSFRGTGNQPQHF. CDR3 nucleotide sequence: TGTGCCAGCAGTTTTAGGGGAACAGGCAATCAGCCCCAGCATTTT.

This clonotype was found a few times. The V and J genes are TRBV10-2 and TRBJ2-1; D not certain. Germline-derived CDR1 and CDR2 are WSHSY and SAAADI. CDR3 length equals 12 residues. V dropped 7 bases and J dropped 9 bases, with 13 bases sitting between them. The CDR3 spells CASKAPVGEQFF. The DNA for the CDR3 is TGCGCCAGCAAAGCACCCGTCGGTGAGCAGTTCTTC.

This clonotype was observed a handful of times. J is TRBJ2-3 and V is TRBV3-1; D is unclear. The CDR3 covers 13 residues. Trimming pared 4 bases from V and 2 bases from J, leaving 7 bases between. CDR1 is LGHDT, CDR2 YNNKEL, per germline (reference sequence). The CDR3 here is CASSPFPTDTQYF. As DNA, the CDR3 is TGTGCCAGCAGCCCCTTCCCCACAGATACGCAGTATTTT.

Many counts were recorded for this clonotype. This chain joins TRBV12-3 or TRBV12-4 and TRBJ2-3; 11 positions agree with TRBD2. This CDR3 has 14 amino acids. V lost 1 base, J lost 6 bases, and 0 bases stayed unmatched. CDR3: CASSLGTSGDTQYF. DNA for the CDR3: TGTGCCAGCAGTTTAGGGACTAGCGGGGATACGCAGTATTTT.

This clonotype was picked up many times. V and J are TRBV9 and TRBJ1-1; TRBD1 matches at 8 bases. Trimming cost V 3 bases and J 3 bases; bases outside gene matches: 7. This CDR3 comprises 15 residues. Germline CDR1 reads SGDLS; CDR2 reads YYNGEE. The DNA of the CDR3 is TGTGCCAGCAGCGCGGACAGGGTCTTGGACACTGAAGCTTTCTTT. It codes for CASSADRVLDTEAFF. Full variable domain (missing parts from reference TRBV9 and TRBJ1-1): DSGVTQTPKHLITATGQRVTLRCSPRSGDLSVYWYQQSLDQGLQFLIQYYNGEERAKGNILERFSAQQFPDLHSELNLSSLELGDSALYFCASSADRVLDTEAFFGQGTRLTVV.

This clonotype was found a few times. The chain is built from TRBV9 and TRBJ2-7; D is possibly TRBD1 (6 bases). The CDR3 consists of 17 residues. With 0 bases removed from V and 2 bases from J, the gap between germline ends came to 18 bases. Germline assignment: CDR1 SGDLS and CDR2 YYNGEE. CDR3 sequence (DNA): TGTGCCAGCAGCGTAGATTGGACCGTGAAGGGGGCCTACGAGCAGTACTTC. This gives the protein CASSVDWTVKGAYEQYF.

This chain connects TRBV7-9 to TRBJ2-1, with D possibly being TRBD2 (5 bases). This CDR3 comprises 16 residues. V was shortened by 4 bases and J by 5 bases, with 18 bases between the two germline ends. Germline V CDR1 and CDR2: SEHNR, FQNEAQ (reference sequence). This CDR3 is CASSSRGQFGDNEQFF. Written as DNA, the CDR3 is TGTGCCAGCAGCTCTAGAGGGCAGTTTGGGGACAATGAGCAGTTCTTC.

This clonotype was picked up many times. The CDR3 region has the DNA TGTGCCAGCAGCCAAGATGCATTGGAGACCCAGTACTTC. It encodes CASSQDALETQYF. The rearrangement joins TRBV3-1 to TRBJ2-5, with unresolved D. Germline V gene sequence: CDR1 LGHDT, CDR2 YNNKEL (reference sequence). V gave up 0 bases and J gave up 5 bases, with 7 bases separating them. This CDR3 region has 13 residues.

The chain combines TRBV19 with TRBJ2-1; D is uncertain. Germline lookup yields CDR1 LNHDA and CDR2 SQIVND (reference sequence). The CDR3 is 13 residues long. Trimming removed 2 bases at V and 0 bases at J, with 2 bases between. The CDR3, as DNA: TGTGCCAGTAGTATAAACTCCTACAATGAGCAGTTCTTC. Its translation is CASSINSYNEQFF.

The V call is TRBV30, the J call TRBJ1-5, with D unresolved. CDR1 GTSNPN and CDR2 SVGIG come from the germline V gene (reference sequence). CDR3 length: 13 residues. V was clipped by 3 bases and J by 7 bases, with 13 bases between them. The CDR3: CAWSLGSGQPQHF. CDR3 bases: TGTGCCTGGAGCCTGGGGTCGGGACAGCCCCAGCATTTT.

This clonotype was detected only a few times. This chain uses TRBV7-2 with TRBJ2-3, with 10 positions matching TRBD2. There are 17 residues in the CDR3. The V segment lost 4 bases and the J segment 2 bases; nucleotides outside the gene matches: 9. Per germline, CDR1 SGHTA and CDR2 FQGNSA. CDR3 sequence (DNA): TGTGCCAGCAGCTCCTTCCCAGCGGGGGGGATCACAGATACGCAGTATTTT. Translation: CASSSFPAGGITDTQYF.

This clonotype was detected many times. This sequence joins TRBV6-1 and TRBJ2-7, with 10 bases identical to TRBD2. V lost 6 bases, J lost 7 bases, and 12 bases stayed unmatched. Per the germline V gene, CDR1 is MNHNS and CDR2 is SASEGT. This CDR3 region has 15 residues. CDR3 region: CASSPRAGGSTEQYF. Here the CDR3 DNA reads TGTGCCAGCAGCCCTAGAGCGGGAGGGAGTACGGAGCAGTACTTC.

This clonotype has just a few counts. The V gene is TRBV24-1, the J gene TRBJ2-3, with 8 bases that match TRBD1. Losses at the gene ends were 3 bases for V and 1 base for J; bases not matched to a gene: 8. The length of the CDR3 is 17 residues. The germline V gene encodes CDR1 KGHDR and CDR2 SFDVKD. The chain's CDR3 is CATSDRLPTGGTDTQYF. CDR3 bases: TGTGCCACCAGTGATCGACTACCGACAGGGGGCACAGATACGCAGTATTTT.

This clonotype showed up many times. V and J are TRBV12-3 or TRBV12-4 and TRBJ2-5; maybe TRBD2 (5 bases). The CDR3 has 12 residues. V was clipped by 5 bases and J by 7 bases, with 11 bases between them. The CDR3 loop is CASSPDWSTQYF. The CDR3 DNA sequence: TGTGCCAGCAGTCCGGACTGGTCGACCCAGTACTTC.

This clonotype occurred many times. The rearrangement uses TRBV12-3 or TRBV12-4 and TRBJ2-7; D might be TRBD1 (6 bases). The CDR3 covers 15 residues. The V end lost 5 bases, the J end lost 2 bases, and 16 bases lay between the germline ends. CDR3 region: CASSLQGQRAYEQYF. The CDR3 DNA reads TGTGCCAGCAGTCTACAGGGCCAGAGAGCCTACGAGCAGTACTTC.

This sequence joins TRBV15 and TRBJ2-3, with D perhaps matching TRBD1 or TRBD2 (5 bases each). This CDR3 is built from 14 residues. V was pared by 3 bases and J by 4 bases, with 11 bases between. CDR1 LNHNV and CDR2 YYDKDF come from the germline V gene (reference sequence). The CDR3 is CATSSRGDADTQYF. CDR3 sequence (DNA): TGTGCCACCAGCAGTCGGGGCGACGCAGATACGCAGTATTTT.

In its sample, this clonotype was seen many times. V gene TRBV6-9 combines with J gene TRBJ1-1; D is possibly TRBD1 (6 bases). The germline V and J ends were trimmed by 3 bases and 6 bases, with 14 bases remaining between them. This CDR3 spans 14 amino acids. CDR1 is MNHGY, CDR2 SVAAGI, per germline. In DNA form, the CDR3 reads TGTGCCAGCAGTTACGACGGGAGGGGGGCTGAAGCTTTCTTT. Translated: CASSYDGRGAEAFF.

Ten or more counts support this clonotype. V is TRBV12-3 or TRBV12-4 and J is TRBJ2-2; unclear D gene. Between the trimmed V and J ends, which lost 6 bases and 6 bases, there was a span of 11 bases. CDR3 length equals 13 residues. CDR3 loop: CASSPDASGELFF. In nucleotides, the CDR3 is TGTGCCAGCAGCCCGGACGCCTCCGGGGAGCTGTTTTTT.

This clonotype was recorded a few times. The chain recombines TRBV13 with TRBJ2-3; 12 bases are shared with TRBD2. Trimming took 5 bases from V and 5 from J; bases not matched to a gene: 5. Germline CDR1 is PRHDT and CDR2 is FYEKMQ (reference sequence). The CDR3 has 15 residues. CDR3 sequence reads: CASSVTSGSKDTQYF. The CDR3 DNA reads TGTGCCAGCAGCGTGACTAGCGGGAGTAAAGATACGCAGTATTTT.

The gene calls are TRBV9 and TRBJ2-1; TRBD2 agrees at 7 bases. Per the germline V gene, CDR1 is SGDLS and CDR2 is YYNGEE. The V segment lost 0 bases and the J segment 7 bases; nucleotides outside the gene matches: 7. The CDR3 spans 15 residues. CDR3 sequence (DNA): TGTGCCAGCAGCGTAGTAGGGCGGGAGTATAATGAGCAGTTCTTC. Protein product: CASSVVGREYNEQFF. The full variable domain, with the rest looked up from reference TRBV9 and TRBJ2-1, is DSGVTQTPKHLITATGQRVTLRCSPRSGDLSVYWYQQSLDQGLQFLIQYYNGEERAKGNILERFSAQQFPDLHSELNLSSLELGDSALYFCASSVVGREYNEQFFGPGTRLTVL.

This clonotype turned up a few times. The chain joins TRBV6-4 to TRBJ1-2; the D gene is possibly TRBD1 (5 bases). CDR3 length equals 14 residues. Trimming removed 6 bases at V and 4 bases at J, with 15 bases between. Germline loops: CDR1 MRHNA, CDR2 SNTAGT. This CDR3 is CASSLREGTYGYTF. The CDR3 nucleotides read TGTGCCAGCAGCCTCAGGGAGGGGACCTATGGCTACACCTTC.

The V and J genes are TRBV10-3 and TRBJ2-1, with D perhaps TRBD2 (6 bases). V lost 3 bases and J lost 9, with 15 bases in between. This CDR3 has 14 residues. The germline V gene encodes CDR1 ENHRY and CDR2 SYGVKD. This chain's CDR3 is CAISDKWEEVEQFF. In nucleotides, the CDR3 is TGTGCCATCAGTGATAAGTGGGAGGAGGTTGAGCAGTTCTTC.

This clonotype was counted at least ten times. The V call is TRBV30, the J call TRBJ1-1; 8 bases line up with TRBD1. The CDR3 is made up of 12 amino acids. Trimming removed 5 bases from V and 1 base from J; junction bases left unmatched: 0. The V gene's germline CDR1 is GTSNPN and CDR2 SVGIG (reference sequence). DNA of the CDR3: TGTGCCTGGGGGACAGGGAACACTGAAGCTTTCTTT. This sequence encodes CAWGTGNTEAFF. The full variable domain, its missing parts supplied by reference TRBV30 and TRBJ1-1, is SQTIHQWPATLVQPVGSPLSLECTVEGTSNPNLYWYRQAAGRGLQLLFYSVGIGQISSEVPQNLSASRPQDRQFILSSKKLLLSDSGFYLCAWGTGNTEAFFGQGTRLTVV.

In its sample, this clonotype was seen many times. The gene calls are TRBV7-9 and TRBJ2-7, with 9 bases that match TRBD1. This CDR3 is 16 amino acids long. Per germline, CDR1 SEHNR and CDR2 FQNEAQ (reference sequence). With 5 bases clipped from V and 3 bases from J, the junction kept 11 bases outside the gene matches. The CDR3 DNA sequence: TGTGCCAGCAGCCCACAGGGGGCTAGCGAGATCTACGAGCAGTACTTC. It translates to CASSPQGASEIYEQYF. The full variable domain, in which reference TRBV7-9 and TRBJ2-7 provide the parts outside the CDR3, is DTGVSQNPRHKITKRGQNVTFRCDPISEHNRLYWYRQTLGQGPEFLTYFQNEAQLEKSRLLSDRFSAERPKGSFSTLEIQRTEQGDSAMYLCASSPQGASEIYEQYFGPGTRLTVT.

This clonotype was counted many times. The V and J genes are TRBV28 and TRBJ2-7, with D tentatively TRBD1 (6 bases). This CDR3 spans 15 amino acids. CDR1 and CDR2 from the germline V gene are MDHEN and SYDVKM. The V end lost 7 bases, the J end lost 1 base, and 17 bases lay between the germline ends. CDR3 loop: CASIDRRDKSYEQYF. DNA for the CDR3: TGTGCCAGCATCGACCGCCGGGACAAGTCCTACGAGCAGTACTTC. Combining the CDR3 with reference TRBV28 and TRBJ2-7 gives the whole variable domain DVKVTQSSRYLVKRTGEKVFLECVQDMDHENMFWYRQDPGLGLRLIYFSYDVKMKEKGDIPEGYSVSREKKERFSLILESASTNQTSMYLCASIDRRDKSYEQYFGPGTRLTVT.

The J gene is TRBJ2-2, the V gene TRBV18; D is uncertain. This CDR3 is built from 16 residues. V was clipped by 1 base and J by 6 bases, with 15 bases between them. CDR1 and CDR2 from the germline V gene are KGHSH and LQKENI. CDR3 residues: CASSPQRTRKAGELFF. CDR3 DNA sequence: TGTGCCAGCTCACCACAACGTACGAGAAAGGCCGGGGAGCTGTTTTTT.

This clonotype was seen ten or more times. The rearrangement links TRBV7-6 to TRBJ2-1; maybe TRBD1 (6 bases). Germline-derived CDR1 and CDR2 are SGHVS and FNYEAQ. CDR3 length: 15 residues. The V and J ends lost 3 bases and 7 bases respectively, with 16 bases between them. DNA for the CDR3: TGTGCCAGCAGCTTTGGCGGCGGGCAGGGGAATGAGCAGTTCTTC. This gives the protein CASSFGGGQGNEQFF.

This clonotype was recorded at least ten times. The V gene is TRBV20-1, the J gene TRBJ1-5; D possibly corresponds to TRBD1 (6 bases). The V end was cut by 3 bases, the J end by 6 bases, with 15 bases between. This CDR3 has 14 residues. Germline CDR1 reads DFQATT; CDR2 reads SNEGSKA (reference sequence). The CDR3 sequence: CSASEGGRGQPQHF. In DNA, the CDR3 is TGCAGTGCTAGTGAGGGGGGAAGAGGTCAGCCCCAGCATTTT.

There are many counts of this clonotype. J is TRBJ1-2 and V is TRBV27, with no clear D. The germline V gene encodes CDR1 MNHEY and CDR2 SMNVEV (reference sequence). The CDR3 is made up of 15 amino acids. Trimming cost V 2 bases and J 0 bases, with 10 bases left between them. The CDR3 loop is CASSLTYKANYGYTF. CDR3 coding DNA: TGTGCCAGCAGTTTAACATACAAAGCTAACTATGGCTACACCTTC.

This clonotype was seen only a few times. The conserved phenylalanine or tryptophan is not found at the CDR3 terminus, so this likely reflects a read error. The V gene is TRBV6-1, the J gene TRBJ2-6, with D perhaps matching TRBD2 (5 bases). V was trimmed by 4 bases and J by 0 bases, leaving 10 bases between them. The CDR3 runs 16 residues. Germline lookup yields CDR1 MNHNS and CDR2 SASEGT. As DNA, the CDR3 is TGTGCCAGCAGTGTGGACTTTCACTCTGGGGCCAACGTCCTGACTCTC. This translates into CASSVDFHSGANVLTL.

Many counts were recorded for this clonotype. The CDR3 reads CSARRGRGEGEQYF. The CDR3 nucleotides read TGCAGTGCTAGACGGGGGAGGGGAGAAGGCGAGCAGTACTTC. The chain combines TRBV20-1 with TRBJ2-7; 7 bases agree with TRBD2. There are 14 residues in the CDR3. V lost 2 bases, J lost 6 bases, and 10 bases stayed unmatched. Germline lookup yields CDR1 DFQATT and CDR2 SNEGSKA (reference sequence).

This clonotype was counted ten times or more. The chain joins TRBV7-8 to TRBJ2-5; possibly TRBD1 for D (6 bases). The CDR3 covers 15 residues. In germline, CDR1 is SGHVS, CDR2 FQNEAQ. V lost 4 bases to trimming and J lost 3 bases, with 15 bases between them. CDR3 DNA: TGTGCCAGCAGCTCCAACAGGGTCGGGAAAGAGACCCAGTACTTC. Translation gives CASSSNRVGKETQYF.